A single sample is the source of the 24 T cell receptor beta chains below, sequenced in a study of cytomegalovirus exposure and HLA in healthy donors. PCR amplification relied on 60 Vbeta primers (plus 13 Jbeta primers). The method was immunoSEQ multiplex PCR; TCRdb's version includes in-frame clones alone and lacks a portion of them. The data contain some 71,000 clones, around three quarters of them singletons. Sequenced material: PBMCs. The receptors stem from a woman between 45 and 60 years old in good health and CMV-seropositive.

Regarding this clone: The junction shows a germline mismatch at one end, possibly a read error. The CDR3 here is CAIGDPDRGGAYSNQPQHF. CDR3 DNA sequence: TGTGCCATCGGTGATCCGGACAGGGGGGGAGCTTATAGCAATCAGCCCCAGCATTTT. The V and J genes are TRBV10-3 and TRBJ1-5; the match to TRBD1 covers 10 bases. Germline-derived CDR1 and CDR2 are ENHRY and SYGVKD. CDR3 length: 19 amino acids.

This clone came up once. The V and J genes are TRBV2 and TRBJ1-5, with D possibly matching TRBD1 (5 bases). Germline V lookup: CDR1 SNHLY, CDR2 FYNNEI. V lost 1 base, J lost 9 bases, and 25 bases lay in between. The CDR3 runs 18 residues. In nucleotides, the CDR3 is TGTGCCAGCAGTGAAGAAAGGGCAGGGTCGGTTCTTTCACCGCCCCAGCATTTT. Translating it yields CASSEERAGSVLSPPQHF.

V is TRBV6-5 and J is TRBJ1-2; no firm D call. Germline-derived CDR1 and CDR2 are MNHEY and SVGAGI. Trimming removed 6 bases from V and 0 bases from J, with 14 bases in between. The CDR3 spans 15 residues. CDR3 residues: CASRLRPGANYGYTF. For the CDR3, the DNA is TGTGCCAGCAGACTCAGGCCCGGCGCTAACTATGGCTACACCTTC.

This clone was seen just once. The chain has TRBV10-2 and TRBJ2-3; perhaps TRBD2 as D (5 bases). There are 14 residues in the CDR3. V gave up 4 bases and J gave up 2 bases, with 10 bases separating them. The germline V gene encodes CDR1 WSHSY and CDR2 SAAADI. The CDR3: CASSGLASTDTQYF. The CDR3 bases are TGCGCCAGCAGTGGGCTAGCCTCCACAGATACGCAGTATTTT.

This chain links TRBV4-3 with TRBJ2-7, with unresolved D. The CDR3 has 13 amino acids. V was cut by 1 base and J by 6 bases, with 10 bases left in between. CDR1 LGHNA and CDR2 YSLEER come from the germline V gene. The CDR3 region has the DNA TGCGCCAGCAGCCAAGGCCTCGGGTTCGAGCAGTACTTC. This encodes CASSQGLGFEQYF.

This chain connects TRBV6-1 to TRBJ2-3; D call uncertain. This CDR3 comprises 15 residues. The germline V gene encodes CDR1 MNHNS and CDR2 SASEGT. V lost 1 base and J 2 bases, leaving 10 bases between the germline ends. The CDR3 region is CASSEEPANTDTQYF. The CDR3 DNA sequence: TGTGCCAGCAGTGAAGAGCCTGCTAACACAGATACGCAGTATTTT.

J is TRBJ1-5 and V is TRBV28, with D unclear. Germline assignment: CDR1 MDHEN and CDR2 SYDVKM. The ends were cut back, 5 bases at V and 3 bases at J, with 8 bases in the middle. This CDR3 contains 13 residues. The CDR3: CASSTENNQPQHF. CDR3 nucleotide sequence: TGTGCCAGCAGTACAGAGAACAATCAGCCCCAGCATTTT.

The chain is built from TRBV4-2 and TRBJ2-4; 7 nucleotides agree with TRBD1. This CDR3 has 15 amino acids. J lost 4 bases, V lost 6 bases, and 9 bases had no gene match. Germline-derived CDR1 and CDR2 are LGHNA and YNFKEQ. CDR3 DNA sequence: TGTGCCAGCAGGAATACCGGGACAGAAAAAAACATTCAGTACTTC. It yields the protein CASRNTGTEKNIQYF.

The gene calls are TRBV19 and TRBJ1-6; D possibly corresponds to TRBD1 (5 bases). This CDR3 contains 15 residues. Trimming shortened V by 6 bases and J by 6 bases, and 15 bases separated the two germline ends. In germline, CDR1 is LNHDA, CDR2 SQIVND (reference sequence). This CDR3 reads CASSTREGVNSPLHF. CDR3 DNA: TGTGCCAGTAGCACCAGGGAGGGCGTTAATTCACCCCTCCACTTT.

This chain uses TRBV28 with TRBJ2-7; the match to TRBD2 covers 13 bases. CDR1 and CDR2 (germline): MDHEN, SYDVKM. The CDR3 loop spans 13 amino acids. Trimming at V came to 8 bases and at J to 4 bases, leaving 2 bases not matched to a gene. The CDR3 here is CASGLAGEYEQYF. CDR3 DNA: TGTGCCAGCGGACTAGCGGGAGAGTACGAGCAGTACTTC.

The CDR3, as DNA: TGTGCCAGCAGTTTATATCCGGGAGAGGTCTACGAGCAGTACTTC. It encodes CASSLYPGEVYEQYF. The rearrangement uses TRBV28 and TRBJ2-7; D is perhaps TRBD2 (6 bases). CDR1 and CDR2 (germline): MDHEN, SYDVKM. This CDR3 region has 15 residues. V was shortened by 1 base and J by 3 bases, with 13 bases between the two germline ends.

This chain joins TRBV29-1 and TRBJ1-3, with a possible D match to TRBD1 (5 bases). The CDR3 consists of 14 residues. Germline V gives CDR1 SQVTM, CDR2 ANQGSEA. Between the trimmed V and J ends, which lost 4 bases and 4 bases, there was a span of 14 bases. CDR3 region: CSVGGGGGGNTIYF. The CDR3, as DNA: TGCAGCGTTGGGGGTGGGGGAGGAGGAAACACCATATATTTT.

The chain employs TRBV4-3 and TRBJ2-3; D remains ambiguous. CDR3 length equals 16 residues. V dropped 1 base and J dropped 0 bases, with 11 bases sitting between them. Germline CDR1 reads LGHNA; CDR2 reads YSLEER. CDR3 amino acids: CASSQAISPSTDTQYF. Here the CDR3 DNA reads TGCGCCAGCAGCCAAGCAATTTCCCCCAGCACAGATACGCAGTATTTT.

The rearrangement joins TRBV6-1 to TRBJ1-1; D is unclear. V lost 4 bases and J 0 bases, leaving 9 bases between the germline ends. The CDR3 loop spans 14 amino acids. Germline values: CDR1 MNHNS, CDR2 SASEGT. The chain's CDR3 is CASSVNTMNTEAFF. DNA of the CDR3: TGTGCCAGCAGTGTTAACACAATGAACACTGAAGCTTTCTTT.

This clone was counted between two and nine times. The chain links TRBV5-1 to TRBJ2-5; 10 bases fit TRBD2. This CDR3 is built from 18 residues. CDR1 is SGHRS, CDR2 YFSETQ, per germline. Germline trimming cut 0 bases from V and 4 bases from J; bases unmatched to any gene: 12. CDR3: CASSLGAGGTETGETQYF. CDR3 sequence (DNA): TGCGCCAGCAGCTTGGGAGCGGGGGGGACGGAAACGGGAGAGACCCAGTACTTC.

This clone was detected only a few times. The CDR3 coding sequence is TGTGCCAGCAGCCAAGACAGGTCCGCCTCCTACGAGCAGTACTTC. Translation gives CASSQDRSASYEQYF. The genes are TRBV6-5 and TRBJ2-7; D perhaps matches TRBD1 (6 bases). This CDR3 has 15 amino acids. V was cut by 6 bases and J by 0 bases, with 15 bases left in between. Germline lookup yields CDR1 MNHEY and CDR2 SVGAGI.

The chain joins TRBV9 to TRBJ2-7, with 10 bases identical to TRBD2. J gave up 1 base and V 4 bases, and 5 bases lay outside the gene matches. Germline CDR1 and CDR2: SGDLS and YYNGEE. The CDR3 covers 15 residues. Here the CDR3 DNA reads TGTGCCAGCAGCCCTAGCGGGGGTCATTCCTACGAGCAGTACTTC. Translating gives CASSPSGGHSYEQYF.

The chain recombines TRBV6-4 with TRBJ2-3; 12 nucleotides line up with TRBD2. CDR3 size: 15 residues. Germline V gene lookup returns CDR1 MRHNA and CDR2 SNTAGT. The V segment lost 3 bases and the J segment 4 bases; nucleotides outside the gene matches: 2. For the CDR3, the DNA is TGTGCCAGCAGTGAGACTAGCGGGAGTGCAGATACGCAGTATTTT. It is translated as CASSETSGSADTQYF.

As regards this clone: A junction end diverges from the germline sequence, so it may reflect a read error. This sequence joins TRBV7-2 and TRBJ1-4; D is undetermined. CDR1 is SGHTA, CDR2 FQGNSA, per germline. CDR3 size: 15 residues. The CDR3 protein is CASSVARATNEKLFF. The CDR3 bases are TGTGCCAGCAGCGTAGCACGGGCAACTAATGAAAAACTGTTTTTT. Looking up the rest from reference TRBV7-2 and TRBJ1-4 gives the full variable domain: GAGVSQSPSNKVTEKGKDVELRCDPISGHTALYWYRQSLGQGLEFLIYFQGNSAPDKSGLPSDRFSAERTGGSVSTLTIQRTQQEDSAVYLCASSVARATNEKLFFGSGTQLSVL.

This clone was counted between two and nine times. This sequence joins TRBV7-8 and TRBJ1-6; TRBD1 is a possible D gene (6 bases). The CDR3 sequence is 14 residues long. V was cut by 1 base and J by 14 bases, with 15 bases left in between. Germline V gives CDR1 SGHVS, CDR2 FQNEAQ. In DNA, the CDR3 is TGTGCCAGCAGCTTAGATGAACAGGGAACGACCCTCCACTTT. Translated, it gives CASSLDEQGTTLHF.

This clone has more than one count but fewer than ten. V gene TRBV21-1 combines with J gene TRBJ2-1; the table's D call of TRBD2 was not tested on the DNA. TRBV21-1 is termed a pseudogene. This CDR3 has 17 residues. CDR3 in DNA: TGTGCCCGCTTAGTATACTCCGGGACTAGAGGGATTCATGAGCAGTTCTTC. The encoded protein is CARLVYSGTRGIHEQFF.

This chain links TRBV28 with TRBJ1-6; no firm D call. The CDR3 consists of 15 residues. V was shortened by 2 bases and J by 5 bases, with 10 bases between the two germline ends. Germline CDR1 reads MDHEN; CDR2 reads SYDVKM. As DNA, the CDR3 is TGTGCCAGCAGTTTACTTGGAGGCAATAATTCACCCCTCCACTTT. It yields the protein CASSLLGGNNSPLHF.

This clone has a single count. V gene TRBV19 combines with J gene TRBJ2-1; TRBD2 matches 13 bases. V lost 3 bases and J lost 4; bases outside the gene matches: 9. The CDR3 is made up of 18 amino acids. Germline V gene lookup returns CDR1 LNHDA and CDR2 SQIVND (reference sequence). The CDR3 sequence: CASSISQGGLAGYNEQFF. CDR3 nucleotide sequence: TGTGCCAGTAGTATCTCCCAAGGGGGACTAGCGGGATACAATGAGCAGTTCTTC.

The J gene is TRBJ2-1, the V gene TRBV6-5; 10 positions match TRBD2. Germline lookup yields CDR1 MNHEY and CDR2 SVGAGI. The junction had 4 bases not matched to a gene; V was cut back by 2 bases and J by 3 bases. This CDR3 comprises 16 residues. Here the CDR3 DNA reads TGTGCCAGCAGTTACAGGGCTAGCGGGGGCTACAATGAGCAGTTCTTC. This sequence encodes CASSYRASGGYNEQFF.